These T cell receptor beta chains were read from a single sample in a study of T cell repertoires in cytomegalovirus infection. TCRdb fed the reads into MiXCR, producing one record per CDR3 protein. The table includes some 700,000 distinct CDR3 sequences, roughly 36% detected once. The sample comprised PBMCs. The receptors come from a human donor in good health (CMV status not recorded). Some clones in this sample may be carry-over from other donors' samples. Each CDR3 is given with its conserved first and last residue. The D gene is left open where the match is weak. Rows give clone size only sometimes, using once, few, many, or a class for an expanded clone.

>few|TRBJ2-5|16|TRBD1|TRBV7-8
TGTGCCAGCAGCTTCGAACCAACAGGGGTTCGGGAGACCCAGTACTTC
CASSFEPTGVRETQYF
>few|TRBJ2-5|15|.|TRBV11-2
TGTGCCAGCAGCTTGGCTAGCCGGTACCAAGAGACCCAGTACTTC
CASSLASRYQETQYF
>.|TRBJ2-2|13|.|TRBV12-3/TRBV12-4
TGTGCCAGCACAGACCCAGGGCCCGGGGAGCTGTTTTTT
CASTDPGPGELFF
>.|TRBJ1-2|14|.|TRBV11-1
TGTGCCAGCAGCTTTGACATAGCTAACTATGGCTACACCTTC
CASSFDIANYGYTF
>few|TRBJ2-1|13|.|TRBV5-1
TGCGCCAGCTTCCGGGACCTCCCCAATGAGCAGTTCTTC
CASFRDLPNEQFF
>many|TRBJ2-7|13|.|TRBV7-2
TGTGCCAGCAGCCCCCGCACTCGCTACGAGCAGTACTTC
CASSPRTRYEQYF
>few|TRBJ1-2|12|.|TRBV7-9
TGTGCCAGCACAGAGAAGTACTATGGCTACACCTTC
CASTEKYYGYTF
>.|TRBJ1-2|17|.|TRBV27
TGTGCCAGCAGTTTAATGGCAGATCAGGTCATAATCTATGGCTACACCTTC
CASSLMADQVIIYGYTF
>many|TRBJ1-1|13|.|TRBV5-1
TGCGCCAGCAGCTTGGCGGGAGCCACTGAAGCTTTCTTT
CASSLAGATEAFF
>.|TRBJ1-1|15|.|TRBV12-5
TGTGCTAGTGCCATGGGGGGGCATAGGAACACTGAAGCTTTCTTT
CASAMGGHRNTEAFF
>few|TRBJ1-1|14|.|TRBV7-9
TGTGCCAGCAGCTTAGTGTCTCGGAACACTGAAGCTTTCTTT
CASSLVSRNTEAFF
>.|TRBJ2-3|17|.|TRBV25-1
TGTGCCAGCAGTGAACCCCTTAGGGGCCGGGCGGCAGATACGCAGTATTTT
CASSEPLRGRAADTQYF
>.|TRBJ2-7|13|.|TRBV20-1
TGCAGTGCCAAGGGGACGGATTCCTACGAGCAGTACTTC
CSAKGTDSYEQYF
>few|TRBJ1-2|13|.|TRBV2
TGTGCCAGCCTCCGACGGGAAAACTATGGCTACACCTTC
CASLRRENYGYTF
>few|TRBJ1-2|13|.|TRBV11-2
TGTGCCAGCCCCAACAGGGCTGACTATGGCTACACCTTC
CASPNRADYGYTF
>.|TRBJ2-1|14|TRBD2|TRBV6-5
TGTGCCAGCAGTTACAGCGAGCGGGGCGATGAGCAGTTCTTC
CASSYSERGDEQFF
>.|TRBJ1-1|17|TRBD1|TRBV6-6
TGTGCCAGCAGTTCTTACCGGGACAGGGATAAAGGCGCTGAAGCTTTCTTT
CASSSYRDRDKGAEAFF
>.|TRBJ2-7|18|TRBD2|TRBV4-3
TGCGCCAGCATCCAAGATGTCCCTTTGATAGCGGGTTCCCACGAGCAGTACTTC
CASIQDVPLIAGSHEQYF
>.|TRBJ2-3|14|.|TRBV28
TGTGCCAGCAGCCTGAGGGTTGGTTCGGATACGCAGTATTTT
CASSLRVGSDTQYF
>.|TRBJ2-5|15|TRBD2|TRBV6-6
TGTGCCAGCAGTTACTCCTCAGCGGGACGAGAGACCCAGTACTTC
CASSYSSAGRETQYF
>.|TRBJ1-1|13|.|TRBV7-9
TGTGCCAGAAGCATACAGGAGAACACTGAATCTTTCTTT
CARSIQENTESFF
>many|TRBJ1-1|14|.|TRBV7-9
TGTGCCAGCAGCTTATTTCAGTCGAACACTGAAGCTTTCTTT
CASSLFQSNTEAFF
>.|TRBJ1-2|14|.|TRBV27
TGTGCCAGCAGTTTATCTCAGAAAACGGGTGGCTACACCTTC
CASSLSQKTGGYTF
>.|TRBJ2-6|18|TRBD2|TRBV6-1
TGTGCCAGCAGTCCGACTAGCGGGGGAATGTCTGGGGCCAACGTCCTGACTTTC
CASSPTSGGMSGANVLTF
>few|TRBJ1-5|14|.|TRBV6-4
TGTGCCAGCAGTGGGGGGGAAGGCAATCAGCCCCAGCATTTT
CASSGGEGNQPQHF
>few|TRBJ2-1|17|.|TRBV27
TGTGCCAGCAGCCAAACCTCCCCACTGGGGTCCGACAATGAGCAGTTCTTC
CASSQTSPLGSDNEQFF
>many|TRBJ2-5|12|.|TRBV6-2/TRBV6-3
TGTGCCAGCAGTCGGGACCGCGAGACCCAGTACTTC
CASSRDRETQYF
>many|TRBJ2-3|13|TRBD2|TRBV7-2
TGTGCCAGCAGCCAGAGCGGGGGGGATACGCAGTATTTT
CASSQSGGDTQYF
>few|TRBJ2-1|17|TRBD2|TRBV18
TGTGCCAGCCATAACCCTTCGGGCGGGAGAGAATACAATGAGCAGTTCTTC
CASHNPSGGREYNEQFF
>.|TRBJ1-5|16|.|TRBV6-2/TRBV6-3
TGTGCCAGCAATCCCTCGGGAGGAAGGGGTCATCAGCCCCAGCATTTT
CASNPSGGRGHQPQHF
>.|TRBJ2-1|15|.|TRBV29-1
TGCAGCGTTGACCCAGGGGAACTAGGTTACAATGAGCAGTTCTTC
CSVDPGELGYNEQFF
>few|TRBJ1-2|14|.|TRBV6-1
TGTGCCAGCAGTGAAGCCCCGGGTTACTATGGCTACACCTTC
CASSEAPGYYGYTF
>.|TRBJ1-4|14|.|TRBV12-3/TRBV12-4
TGTGCCAGCAGTTTAGATGGGGGGAGGGAAAAACTGTTTTTT
CASSLDGGREKLFF
>few|TRBJ1-5|17|TRBD1|TRBV18
TGTGCCAGCTCACCTCGTCCCGGGACAGGGATCAATCAGCCCCAGCATTTT
CASSPRPGTGINQPQHF
>.|TRBJ2-1|13|.|TRBV6-1
TGTGCCAGCAGTCCTAAGGTGGAGAAAGAGCAGTTCTTC
CASSPKVEKEQFF
>.|TRBJ1-4|16|TRBD1|TRBV7-8
TGTGCCAGCAGCGATCTACCGGGACAGTCTAATGAAAAACTGTTTTTT
CASSDLPGQSNEKLFF
>.|TRBJ2-7|16|TRBD2|TRBV7-2
TGTGCCAGCAGCACAACCGGGACTAGAATGGCCTACGAGCAGTACTTC
CASSTTGTRMAYEQYF
>.|TRBJ2-5|16|.|TRBV7-8
TGTGCCAGCAGCTCCCGAGTAGGGGGGCCCCAAGAGACCCAGTACTTC
CASSSRVGGPQETQYF
>.|TRBJ1-1|14|.|TRBV19
TGTGCCAGTAGGGTACAGGCTGTGACTACTGAAGCTTTCTTT
CASRVQAVTTEAFF
>.|TRBJ2-1|20|TRBD2|TRBV19
TGTGCCAGTACCCCCTTTGAGGGACTAGCGGGGGGGGCCGCTAGCAATGAGCAGTTCTTC
CASTPFEGLAGGAASNEQFF
>.|TRBJ2-1|14|TRBD2|TRBV29-1
TGCAGCGTTGCGCGGCTAGCGGGAGTCAATGAGCAGTTCTTC
CSVARLAGVNEQFF
>.|TRBJ2-5|18|TRBD2|TRBV19
TGTGCCAGTAGTATTGACGGGAGGGGAGGGTCCAGCCAAGAGACCCAGTACTTC
CASSIDGRGGSSQETQYF
>many|TRBJ2-3|15|TRBD2|TRBV11-2
TGTGCCAGCAGGAGCTTTAGCGGGGTCACAGATACGCAGTATTTT
CASRSFSGVTDTQYF
>.|TRBJ1-5|16|TRBD1|TRBV7-6
TGTGCCAGCAGCCAGGGGGAGGGTAGCGGCAATCAGCCCCAGCATTTT
CASSQGEGSGNQPQHF
>.|TRBJ2-5|15|.|TRBV7-2
TGTGCCAGCAGCTTAGTTCGGGTCCCGCAAGAGACCCAGTACTTC
CASSLVRVPQETQYF
>few|TRBJ2-3|19|TRBD2|TRBV7-9
TGTGCCAGCAGCCCTGCACCCGGGACTAGCGGGGAGCCCACTAGGGAGCAGTATTTT
CASSPAPGTSGEPTREQYF
>.|TRBJ2-1|12|.|TRBV27
TGTGACAGCAGCCCCCCTAGTAATGAGCAGTTCTTC
CDSSPPSNEQFF
>.|TRBJ1-5|19|TRBD1|TRBV19
TGTGCCAGTAGACCCACCGGGACAGGGGCAGGGTGGGGCAATCAGCCCCAGCATTTT
CASRPTGTGAGWGNQPQHF
>many|TRBJ2-1|13|.|TRBV7-2
TGTGCCAGCAGCTTATGGAGTCAGAATGAGCAGTTCTTC
CASSLWSQNEQFF
>many|TRBJ1-1|14|.|TRBV7-8
TGTGCCAGCGTTCCAGGACAGTCGAACACTGAAGCTTTCTTT
CASVPGQSNTEAFF
>few|TRBJ2-2|16|TRBD2|TRBV29-1
TGCAGCGTTGAAGGGGTGTTTAGCGGGAGCGCCGGGGAGCTGTTTTTT
CSVEGVFSGSAGELFF
>.|TRBJ2-7|13|TRBD2|TRBV20-1
TGCAGTGCCCCGGGGACTAGAAGTCGGGAGCAGTACTTC
CSAPGTRSREQYF
>few|TRBJ2-7|16|TRBD2|TRBV4-1
TGCGCCAGCAGCCAAGATCGGCGGGGGGATCACTACGAGCAGTACTTC
CASSQDRRGDHYEQYF